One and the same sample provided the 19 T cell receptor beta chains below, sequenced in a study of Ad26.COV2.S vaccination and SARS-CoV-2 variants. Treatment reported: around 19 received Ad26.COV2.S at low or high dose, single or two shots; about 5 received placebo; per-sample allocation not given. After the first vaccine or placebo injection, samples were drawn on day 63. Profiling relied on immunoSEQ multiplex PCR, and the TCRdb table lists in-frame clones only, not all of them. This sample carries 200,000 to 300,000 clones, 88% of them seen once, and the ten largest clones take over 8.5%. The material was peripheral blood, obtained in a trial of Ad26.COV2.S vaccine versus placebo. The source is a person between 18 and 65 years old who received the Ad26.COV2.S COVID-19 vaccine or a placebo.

In DNA form, the CDR3 reads TGTGCCAGCAGTGAAGCGGGTTCCCTCCACTTT. This sequence encodes CASSEAGSLHF. The rearrangement joins TRBV6-1 to TRBJ1-6; no clear D. The CDR3 covers 11 residues. Germline V gene data show CDR1 as MNHNS and CDR2 as SASEGT. V shed 0 bases and J shed 14 bases, with 5 bases lying between them.

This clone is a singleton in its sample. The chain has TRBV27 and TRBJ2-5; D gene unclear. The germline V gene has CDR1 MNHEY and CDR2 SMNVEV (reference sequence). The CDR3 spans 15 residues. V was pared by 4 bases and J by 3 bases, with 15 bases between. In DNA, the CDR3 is TGTGCCAGCAGTTCTATAGTGCGTACCAAAGAGACCCAGTACTTC. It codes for CASSSIVRTKETQYF.

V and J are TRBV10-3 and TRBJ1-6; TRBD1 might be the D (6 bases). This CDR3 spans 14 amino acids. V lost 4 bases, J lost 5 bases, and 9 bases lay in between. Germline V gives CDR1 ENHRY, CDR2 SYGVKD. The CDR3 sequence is CAISGDTHNSPLHF. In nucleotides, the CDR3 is TGTGCCATCAGTGGGGACACCCATAATTCACCCCTCCACTTT.

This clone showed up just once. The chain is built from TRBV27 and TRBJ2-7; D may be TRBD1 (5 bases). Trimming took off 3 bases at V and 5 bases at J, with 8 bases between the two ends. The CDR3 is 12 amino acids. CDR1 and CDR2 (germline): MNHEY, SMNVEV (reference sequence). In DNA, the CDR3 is TGTGCCAGCAGTTTCACAGGCGACGAGCAGTACTTC. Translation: CASSFTGDEQYF.

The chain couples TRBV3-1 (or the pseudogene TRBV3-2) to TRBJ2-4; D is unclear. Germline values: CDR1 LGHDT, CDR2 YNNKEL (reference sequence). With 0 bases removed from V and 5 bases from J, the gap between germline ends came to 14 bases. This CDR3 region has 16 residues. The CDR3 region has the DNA TGTGCCAGCAGCCAAGATTTCTCTCCGCCGGAAAACATTCAGTACTTC. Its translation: CASSQDFSPPENIQYF.

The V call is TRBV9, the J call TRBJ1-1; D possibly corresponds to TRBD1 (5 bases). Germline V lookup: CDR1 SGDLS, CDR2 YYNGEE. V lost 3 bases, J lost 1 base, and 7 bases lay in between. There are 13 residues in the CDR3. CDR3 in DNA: TGTGCCAGCAGCGAAACAGGGAACACTGAAGCTTTCTTT. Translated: CASSETGNTEAFF.

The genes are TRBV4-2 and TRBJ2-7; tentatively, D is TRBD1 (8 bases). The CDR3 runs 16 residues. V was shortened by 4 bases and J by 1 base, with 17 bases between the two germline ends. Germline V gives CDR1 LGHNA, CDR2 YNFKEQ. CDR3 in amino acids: CASSRITGGASYEQYF. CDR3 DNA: TGTGCCAGCAGCCGAATCACAGGGGGGGCTTCCTACGAGCAGTACTTC.

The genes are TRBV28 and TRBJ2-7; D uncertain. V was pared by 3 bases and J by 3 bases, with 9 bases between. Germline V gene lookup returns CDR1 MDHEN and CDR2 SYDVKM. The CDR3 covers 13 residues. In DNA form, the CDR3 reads TGTGCCAGCAGTTTTTCCAACCGCTACGAGCAGTACTTC. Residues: CASSFSNRYEQYF.

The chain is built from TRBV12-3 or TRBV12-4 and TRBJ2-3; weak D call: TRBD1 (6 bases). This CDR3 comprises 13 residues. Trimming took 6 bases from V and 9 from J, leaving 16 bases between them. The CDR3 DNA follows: TGTGCCAGCAGGGCTACAGGGAAGGGGACGCAGTATTTT. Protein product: CASRATGKGTQYF.

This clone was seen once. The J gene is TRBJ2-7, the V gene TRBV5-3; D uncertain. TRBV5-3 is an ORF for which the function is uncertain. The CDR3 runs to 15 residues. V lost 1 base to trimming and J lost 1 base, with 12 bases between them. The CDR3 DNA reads TGTGCCAGAAGCTTGAGGGCGCTCGGTTCCTACGAGCAGTACTTC. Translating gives CARSLRALGSYEQYF.

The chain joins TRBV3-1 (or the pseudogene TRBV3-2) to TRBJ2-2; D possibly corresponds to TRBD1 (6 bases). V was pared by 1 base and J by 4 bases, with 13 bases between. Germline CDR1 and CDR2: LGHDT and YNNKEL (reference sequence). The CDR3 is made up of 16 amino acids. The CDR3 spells CASSQAQGSTTGELFF. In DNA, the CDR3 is TGTGCCAGCAGCCAAGCGCAGGGGAGTACCACCGGGGAGCTGTTTTTT.

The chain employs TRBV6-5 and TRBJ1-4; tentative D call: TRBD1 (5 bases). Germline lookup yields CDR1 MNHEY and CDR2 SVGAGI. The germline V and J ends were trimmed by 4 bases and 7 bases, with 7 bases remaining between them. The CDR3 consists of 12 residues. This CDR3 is CASSSGVEKLFF. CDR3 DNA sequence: TGTGCCAGCAGTTCGGGGGTTGAAAAACTGTTTTTT.

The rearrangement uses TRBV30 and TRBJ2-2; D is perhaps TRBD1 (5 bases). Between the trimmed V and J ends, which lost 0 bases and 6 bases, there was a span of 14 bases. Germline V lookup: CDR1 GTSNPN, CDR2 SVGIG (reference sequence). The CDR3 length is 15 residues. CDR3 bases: TGTGCCTGGAGTGTGTTGCAGGGAAAGGCCGGGGAGCTGTTTTTT. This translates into CAWSVLQGKAGELFF. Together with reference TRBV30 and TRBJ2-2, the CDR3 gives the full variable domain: SQTIHQWPATLVQPVGSPLSLECTVEGTSNPNLYWYRQAAGRGLQLLFYSVGIGQISSEVPQNLSASRPQDRQFILSSKKLLLSDSGFYLCAWSVLQGKAGELFFGEGSRLTVL.

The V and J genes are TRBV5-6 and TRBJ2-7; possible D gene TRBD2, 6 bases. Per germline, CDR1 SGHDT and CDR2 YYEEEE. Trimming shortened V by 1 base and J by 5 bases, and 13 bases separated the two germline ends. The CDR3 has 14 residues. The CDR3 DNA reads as TGTGCCAGCAGCTTGCGTGTGGGCGGGAACGAGCAGTACTTC. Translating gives CASSLRVGGNEQYF.

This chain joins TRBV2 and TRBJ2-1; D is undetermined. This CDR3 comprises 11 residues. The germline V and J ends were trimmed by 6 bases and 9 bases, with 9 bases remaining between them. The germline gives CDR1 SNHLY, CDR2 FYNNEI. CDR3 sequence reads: CASRGQGEQFF. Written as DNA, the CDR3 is TGTGCCAGCAGGGGTCAAGGTGAGCAGTTCTTC.

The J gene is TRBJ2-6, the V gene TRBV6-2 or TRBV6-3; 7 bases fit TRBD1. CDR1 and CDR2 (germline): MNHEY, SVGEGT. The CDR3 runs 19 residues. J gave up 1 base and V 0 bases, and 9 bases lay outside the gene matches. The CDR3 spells CASSYSGQGERSGANVLTF. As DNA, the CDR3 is TGTGCCAGCAGTTACTCAGGCCAGGGGGAGAGGTCTGGGGCCAACGTCCTGACTTTC.

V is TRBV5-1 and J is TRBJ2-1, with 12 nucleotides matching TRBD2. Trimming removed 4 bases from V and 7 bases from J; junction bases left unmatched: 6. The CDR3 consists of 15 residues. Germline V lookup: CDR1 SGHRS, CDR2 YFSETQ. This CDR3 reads CASSLRLAGENEQFF. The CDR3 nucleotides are TGCGCCAGCAGCCTTCGACTAGCGGGAGAGAATGAGCAGTTCTTC. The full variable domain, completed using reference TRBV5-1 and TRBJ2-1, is KAGVTQTPRYLIKTRGQQVTLSCSPISGHRSVSWYQQTPGQGLQFLFEYFSETQRNKGNFPGRFSGRQFSNSRSEMNVSTLELGDSALYLCASSLRLAGENEQFFGPGTRLTVL.

The CDR3 here is CASSPSPGAYGTEAFF. The CDR3 nucleotides are TGTGCCAGCAGCCCAAGCCCGGGGGCGTATGGCACTGAAGCTTTCTTT. The V call is TRBV5-4, the J call TRBJ1-1; tentative D call: TRBD1 (6 bases). The germline V gene encodes CDR1 SGHNT and CDR2 YYREEE (reference sequence). Trimming left V 4 bases short and J 4 bases short, with 20 bases between. The CDR3 has 16 amino acids.

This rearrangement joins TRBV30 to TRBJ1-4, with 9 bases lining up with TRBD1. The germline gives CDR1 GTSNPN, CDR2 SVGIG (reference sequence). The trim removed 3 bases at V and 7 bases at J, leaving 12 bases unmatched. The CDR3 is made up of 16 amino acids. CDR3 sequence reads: CAWRGTGREFSEKLFF. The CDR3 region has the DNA TGTGCCTGGAGGGGGACAGGGCGGGAGTTTAGTGAAAAACTGTTTTTT.